Listed below are T cell receptor beta chains from one sample, sequenced in a study of spatial heterogeneity in lung cancer. MiXCR, run by TCRdb on the 5' RACE reads, gives a single entry per CDR3 protein. The table includes fewer than 50,000 distinct CDR3 sequences, roughly a tenth detected once. Sequences were derived from PBMCs, sampled at follow-up. The receptor source for this set is a female donor with early-stage non-small cell lung cancer. Each CDR3 is given with its conserved first and last residue. D genes are given only for firm matches. Size is stated for part of the rows, as once, few or many counts, or as a class when the clone is expanded.

clone_size	j_call	d_call	cdr3_length	v_call	cdr3_nt	cdr3_aa
few	TRBJ1-2	.	13	TRBV5-1	TGCGCCAACAGGTTGACAGCCCTTTATGGCTACACCTTC	CANRLTALYGYTF
.	TRBJ2-5	.	16	TRBV5-1	TGCGCCAGCAGTTTTAACCCGGGACACCTCCAAGAGACCCAGTACTTC	CASSFNPGHLQETQYF
few	TRBJ2-7	.	13	TRBV7-6	TGTGCCAGCAGCATAAGGACAGACTACGAGCAGTACTTC	CASSIRTDYEQYF
many	TRBJ1-2	.	13	TRBV6-1	TGTGCCAGCAGTCTGAGGGTGGCTTATGGCTACACCTTC	CASSLRVAYGYTF
many	TRBJ2-1	.	14	TRBV9	TGTGCCAGCAGCGTAGATGGTCCCGGCAATGAGCAGTTCTTC	CASSVDGPGNEQFF
.	TRBJ1-1	.	12	TRBV28	TGTGCCAGCAGTGGGGGCGCCCGGGCGGCTTTCTTT	CASSGGARAAFF
few	TRBJ1-3	.	18	TRBV29-1	TGCAGCGTTGAAGATAGGCAGTTCGGTCGGAGCTCTGGAAACACCATATATTTT	CSVEDRQFGRSSGNTIYF
few	TRBJ1-6	.	15	TRBV28	TGTGCCAGCAGTTTGACAGTCTCCTATAATTCACCCCTCCACTTT	CASSLTVSYNSPLHF
.	TRBJ1-4	.	19	TRBV18	TGTGCCAGCTCATTAACCCGTGGGCAGGGAGAGTTGGCTAATGAAAAACTGTTTTTT	CASSLTRGQGELANEKLFF
many	TRBJ2-1	TRBD2	16	TRBV28	TGTGCCAGCCGTAGCCAATCGGGGACTAGTAATCATGAGCAGTTCTTC	CASRSQSGTSNHEQFF
few	TRBJ1-3	.	13	TRBV29-1	TGCAGCGTTGAAACAGGCTCTGGAAACACCATATATTTT	CSVETGSGNTIYF
many	TRBJ2-4	TRBD1	14	TRBV14	TGTGCCAGCAGCCCGAGGACAGGGAGGAACATTCAGTACTTC	CASSPRTGRNIQYF
few	TRBJ1-1	.	13	TRBV27	TGTGCCAGCAGTTTAAGTGGGTATCAAGAGGCTTTCTTT	CASSLSGYQEAFF
.	TRBJ2-5	TRBD2	16	TRBV2	TGTGCCAGCAGTGATCCGGTAGCGGGGGGGCAGGAGACCCAGTACTTC	CASSDPVAGGQETQYF
few	TRBJ2-2	.	15	TRBV28	TGTGCCAGCAGTTTTGGGGGGAGGAACACCGGGGAGCTGTTTTTT	CASSFGGRNTGELFF
many	TRBJ2-5	TRBD2	14	TRBV20-1	TGCAGTGCCCCACCCCCGGGGAGGGAAGAGACCCAGTACTTC	CSAPPPGREETQYF
few	TRBJ1-4	TRBD1	14	TRBV2	TGTGCCAGCAGTGGATCTGACAGGGATGAAAAACTGTTTTTT	CASSGSDRDEKLFF
.	TRBJ2-3	TRBD2	15	TRBV5-1	TGCGCCAGCAGCTTTAGCGGGGTTGCCACAGATACGCAGTATTTT	CASSFSGVATDTQYF
many	TRBJ2-3	TRBD2	15	TRBV7-2	TGTGCCAGCAGCTTAGCGCGGGGGTCGAGAGATACGCAGTATTTT	CASSLARGSRDTQYF
.	TRBJ1-2	.	11	TRBV4-1	TGCGCCAGCAGCCAGGCAGGAGGCTACACCTTC	CASSQAGGYTF
few	TRBJ2-1	.	13	TRBV4-3	TGCGCCAGCAGCCAAGTTCTTCTAAATGAGCAGTTCTTC	CASSQVLLNEQFF
.	TRBJ2-7	TRBD1	14	TRBV2	TGTGCCAGCAGTGGGACAGGGCGCTCCTACGAGCAGTACTTC	CASSGTGRSYEQYF
many	TRBJ2-1	.	21	TRBV7-8	TGTGCCAGCAGCTTAGCGCCGGGCAGGGGGCGTGCGGGGGCTAACTACAATGAGCAGTTCTTC	CASSLAPGRGRAGANYNEQFF
many	TRBJ2-7	.	15	TRBV18	TGTGCCAGCTCGCTCGGAGGACAGAGTACCTACGAGCAGTACTTC	CASSLGGQSTYEQYF
few	TRBJ2-5	.	16	TRBV6-2/TRBV6-3	TGTGCCAGCAGTCCCATGACCCGGGCCGCGCAAGAGACCCAGTACTTC	CASSPMTRAAQETQYF
many	TRBJ2-3	TRBD2	15	TRBV6-2/TRBV6-3	TGTGCCAGCAGCCCTAGCGGGGGGGCCAGAGATACGCAGTATTTT	CASSPSGGARDTQYF
medium-sized	TRBJ1-1	.	11	TRBV5-5	TGTGCCAGCAGCTCCTCCGGACAAGCTTTCTTT	CASSSSGQAFF
many	TRBJ2-7	TRBD1	12	TRBV20-1	TGCAGTGCATGGACAGGGACCTACGAGCAGTACTTC	CSAWTGTYEQYF
few	TRBJ1-5	.	15	TRBV7-6	TGTGCCAGCAGCTTACAGACTGGGGAGAATCAGCCCCAGCATTTT	CASSLQTGENQPQHF
.	TRBJ1-5	.	16	TRBV7-2	TGTGCCAGCAGCCAGGGGACACGCGTAGGTAGTCAGCCCCAGCATTTT	CASSQGTRVGSQPQHF
many	TRBJ2-3	.	14	TRBV7-2	TGTGCCAGCACCCCGCGGGGCAGCACAGATACGCAGTATTTT	CASTPRGSTDTQYF
few	TRBJ1-6	.	14	TRBV2	TGTGCCAGCACCGGCGGGAAGGGTAATTCACCCCTCCACTTT	CASTGGKGNSPLHF
many	TRBJ2-7	TRBD2	13	TRBV4-1	TGCGCCAGCAGCCCGGGAGGGCGACGGGAGCAGTACTTC	CASSPGGRREQYF
many	TRBJ2-3	.	16	TRBV12-3/TRBV12-4	TGTGCCAGCAGTCCGACCGGCCTGGCAGGGCTTGATACGCAGTATTTT	CASSPTGLAGLDTQYF
.	TRBJ2-5	TRBD2	14	TRBV20-1	TGCAGTGCTCCTCCGGGACTAGCTAATAGTCCCCAGTACTTC	CSAPPGLANSPQYF
many	TRBJ2-3	.	11	TRBV29-1	TGCAGCATTGACGACGGAGATACGCAGTATTTT	CSIDDGDTQYF
few	TRBJ2-3	.	12	TRBV7-2	TGTGCCAGCAGCCTAGTTGGGGGTACGCAGTATTTT	CASSLVGGTQYF
many	TRBJ2-1	TRBD1	15	TRBV5-1	TGCGCCAGCAGCCCGGACAGGAGAACCTACAATGAGCAGTTCTTC	CASSPDRRTYNEQFF
many	TRBJ2-3	.	16	TRBV3-1	TGTGCCAGCAGCGAGACTCGTGCCCGACCTACAGATACGCAGTATTTT	CASSETRARPTDTQYF
few	TRBJ2-5	.	15	TRBV4-2	TGTGCCAGCAGCCAAAACCCTGATTACCAAGAGACCCAGTACTTC	CASSQNPDYQETQYF
.	TRBJ2-5	TRBD2	17	TRBV3-1	TGTGCCAGCAGCCCCCGAGCGGCGGGGGACCGGAGGGAGACCCAGTACTTC	CASSPRAAGDRRETQYF
.	TRBJ2-3	TRBD2	16	TRBV5-1	TGCGCCAGCAGCTTGGGGGGACTAGCGGCCGGAGATACGCAGTATTTT	CASSLGGLAAGDTQYF
few	TRBJ1-6	.	14	TRBV5-4	TGTGCCAGCAGCTCGAGTTTGAGGGATTCACCCCTCCACTTT	CASSSSLRDSPLHF
.	TRBJ1-2	.	12	TRBV7-9	TGTGCCAGCAGCTTAGCAGGGGAAGGCTACACCTTC	CASSLAGEGYTF
few	TRBJ2-1	.	12	TRBV5-6	TGTGCCAGCAGCTTGGAGTCGAATGAGCAGTTCTTC	CASSLESNEQFF
few	TRBJ2-7	.	12	TRBV7-2	TGTGCCAGCAGCTTAGGGTTTTACGAGCAGTACTTC	CASSLGFYEQYF
.	TRBJ2-1	.	14	TRBV20-1	TGCAGTGCAATACCTGGGCAAATAGACAATGAGCAGTTCTTC	CSAIPGQIDNEQFF
many	TRBJ2-5	TRBD1	13	TRBV29-1	TGCAGCGCCGGACAGGGGGGAGGCGAGACCCAGTACTTC	CSAGQGGGETQYF